Included here is one TCR beta chain sequence, with context. Its specificity is not known. This sample was included in a study of OX40 agonist ivuxolimab in advanced cancers. As for the study in general: Given to patients was ivuxolimab, an agonistic anti-OX40 (CD134) antibody. Study findings and constraints: The average count of expanded clones was higher among CD8+ T cells than among CD4+. The specificity for antigen of the expanded peripheral T cells was not determined. Also present in some nonresponders was a low level of normalized T-cell clonal expansion.

Losses at the gene ends were 2 bases for V and 7 bases for J; bases not matched to a gene: 5. Germline V lookup: CDR1 KGHSH, CDR2 LQKENI. The CDR3 runs to 15 residues. TCRdb keeps only in-frame clones here, not all; method: immunoSEQ multiplex PCR. Found here are approximately 66,000 clones, roughly 85% of them singletons; the top ten hold about 0.83%. The sample in question was CD4+ or CD8+ T cells sorted from blood, obtained in a trial of the OX40 agonist ivuxolimab. V usage is TRBV18 and J usage is TRBJ2-1; the match to TRBD2 covers 10 bases. The receptor was derived from an adult with an advanced solid tumor such as melanoma, head and neck, liver or kidney cancer. This chain's CDR3 is CASSPRLAGVNEQFF. CDR3 bases: TGTGCCAGCTCACCAAGGCTAGCGGGGGTAAATGAGCAGTTCTTC.